Included here is one T cell receptor beta chain sequence, with context. Antigen specificity is unknown. Germline assignment: CDR1 SEHNR and CDR2 FQNEAQ (reference sequence). This CDR3 spans 15 amino acids. V lost 5 bases to trimming and J lost 8 bases, with 18 bases between them. The RNA, roughly 0.5 to 1 ug, was put through reverse transcription using random hexamers. The immunoSEQ assay covered 54 Vbeta and 13 Jbeta segments for CDR3. Each CDR3 protein is one row after TCRdb ran MiXCR on the immunoSEQ multiplex PCR reads. The table records 95,000 to 150,000 distinct CDR3 sequences, approximately 95% of them present only once. TCR beta sequencing covered blood CD8+ and CD4+ T cells. Both CD4+ and CD8+ T cells were negatively isolated, and TEMRA cells underwent FACS enrichment. This sample is part of a study of CD8 T cells in Susac syndrome. Whole-study results and caveats: The study conceded that its TCR sequencing and HLA analysis involved relatively few individuals.

The specimen sequenced was CD8+ T cells from PBMCs. This chain connects TRBV7-9 to TRBJ1-4; tentatively, D is TRBD1 (6 bases). This receptor was obtained from a human donor with multiple sclerosis. CDR3 residues: CASSPGQPSGEKLFF. The CDR3 nucleotides are TGTGCCAGCAGCCCTGGACAGCCCAGTGGGGAAAAACTGTTTTTT. The full variable domain, its missing parts supplied by reference TRBV7-9 and TRBJ1-4, is DTGVSQNPRHKITKRGQNVTFRCDPISEHNRLYWYRQTLGQGPEFLTYFQNEAQLEKSRLLSDRFSAERPKGSFSTLEIQRTEQGDSAMYLCASSPGQPSGEKLFFGSGTQLSVL.